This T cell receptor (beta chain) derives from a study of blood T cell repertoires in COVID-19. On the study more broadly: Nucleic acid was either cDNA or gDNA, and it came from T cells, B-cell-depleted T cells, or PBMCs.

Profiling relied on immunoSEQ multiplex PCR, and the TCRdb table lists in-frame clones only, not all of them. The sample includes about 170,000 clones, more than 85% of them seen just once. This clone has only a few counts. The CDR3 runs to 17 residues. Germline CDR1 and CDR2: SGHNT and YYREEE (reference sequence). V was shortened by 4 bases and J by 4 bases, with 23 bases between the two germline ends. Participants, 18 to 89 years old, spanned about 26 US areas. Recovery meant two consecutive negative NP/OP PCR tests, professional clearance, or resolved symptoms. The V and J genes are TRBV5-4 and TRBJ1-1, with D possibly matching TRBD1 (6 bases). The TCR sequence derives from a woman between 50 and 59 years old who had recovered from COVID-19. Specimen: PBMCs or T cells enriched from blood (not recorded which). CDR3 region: CASSLSQGKRAFTEAFF. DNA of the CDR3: TGTGCCAGCAGCCTGTCACAGGGTAAACGGGCGTTCACTGAAGCTTTCTTT. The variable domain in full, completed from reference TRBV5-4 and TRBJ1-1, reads ETGVTQSPTHLIKTRGQQVTLRCSSQSGHNTVSWYQQALGQGPQFIFQYYREEENGRGNFPPRFSGLQFPNYSSELNVNALELDDSALYLCASSLSQGKRAFTEAFFGQGTRLTVV.